The TCR beta chain described here comes from a study of vaccination and CD4 T cells after COVID-19. On this clonotype: Its antigen is unknown.

The V and J ends lost 6 bases and 4 bases, in that order; junction bases with no gene match: 8. The CDR3 is made up of 14 amino acids. The germline CDR1 and CDR2 sequences are DFQATT and SNEGSKA (reference sequence). Indicated treatment: roughly nine-day PBMC culture with coronavirus spike peptide pools or control peptides (ViraFEST assay). The unexposed donor provided CD4+ T cells, which were taken before the COVID-19 pandemic (2011-2018). The Oncomine TCR Beta short-read assay was what sequenced the DNA obtained from cultured CD4+ T cells. Cultured CD4+ T cells yielded the extracted genomic DNA. TCRdb independently ran MiXCR on the PCR reads; one entry per CDR3 protein. The table shows thousands of distinct CDR3 sequences, with around 42% occurring only once.

Sequenced input: CD4+ T cells from blood, cultured in vitro. The source of this sequence is a human donor in good health. The gene calls are TRBV20-1 and TRBJ2-2, with 7 bases fitting TRBD1. The CDR3 region has the DNA TGCAGTGCGTTTCTGGCAGGGGGCACCGGGGAGCTGTTTTTT. This encodes CSAFLAGGTGELFF.